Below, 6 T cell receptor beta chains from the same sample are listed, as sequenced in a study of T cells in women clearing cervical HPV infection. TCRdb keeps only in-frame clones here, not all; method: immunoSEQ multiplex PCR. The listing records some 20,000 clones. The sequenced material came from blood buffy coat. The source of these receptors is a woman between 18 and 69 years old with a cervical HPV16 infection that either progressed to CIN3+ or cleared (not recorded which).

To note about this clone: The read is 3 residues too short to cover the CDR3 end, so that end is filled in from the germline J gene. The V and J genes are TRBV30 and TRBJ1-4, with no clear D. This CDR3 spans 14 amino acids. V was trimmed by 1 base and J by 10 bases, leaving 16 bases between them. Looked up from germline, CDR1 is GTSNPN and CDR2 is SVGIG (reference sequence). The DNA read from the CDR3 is TGTGCCTGGAGTGCAGGACTGGTGAAAGGAAAA. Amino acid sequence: CAWSAGLVKGK. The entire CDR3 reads CAWSAGLVKGKLFF.

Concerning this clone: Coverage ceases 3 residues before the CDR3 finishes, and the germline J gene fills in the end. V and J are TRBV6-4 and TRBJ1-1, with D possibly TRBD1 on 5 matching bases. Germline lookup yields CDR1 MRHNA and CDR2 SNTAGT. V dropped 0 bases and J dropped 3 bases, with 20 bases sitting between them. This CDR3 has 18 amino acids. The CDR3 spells CASSDSGFFGWGDTEAFF. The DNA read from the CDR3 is TGTGCCAGCAGTGACTCGGGATTTTTCGGGTGGGGCGACACTGAA.

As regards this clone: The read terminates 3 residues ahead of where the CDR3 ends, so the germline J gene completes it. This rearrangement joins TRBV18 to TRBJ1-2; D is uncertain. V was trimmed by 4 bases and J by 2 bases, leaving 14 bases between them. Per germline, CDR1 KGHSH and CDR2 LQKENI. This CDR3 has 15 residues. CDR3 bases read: TGTGCCAGCTCACGCGACATTCCCCCCAACTATGGC. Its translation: CASSRDIPPNYG. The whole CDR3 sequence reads CASSRDIPPNYGYTF.

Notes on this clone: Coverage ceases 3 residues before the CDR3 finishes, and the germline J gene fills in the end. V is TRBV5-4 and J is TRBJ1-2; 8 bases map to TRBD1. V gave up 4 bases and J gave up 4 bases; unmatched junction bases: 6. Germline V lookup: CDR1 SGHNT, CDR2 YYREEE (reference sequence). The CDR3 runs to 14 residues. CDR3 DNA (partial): TGTGCCAGCAGCCGCGGGGACAGGACCTATGGC. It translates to CASSRGDRTYG. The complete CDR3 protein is CASSRGDRTYGYTF.

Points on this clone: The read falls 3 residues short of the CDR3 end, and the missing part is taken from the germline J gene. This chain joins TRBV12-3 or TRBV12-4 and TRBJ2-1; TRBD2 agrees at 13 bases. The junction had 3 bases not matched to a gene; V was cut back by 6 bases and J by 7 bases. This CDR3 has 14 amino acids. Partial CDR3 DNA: TGTGCCAGCAGGGGACTAGCGGGGCGAAATGAG. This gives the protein CASRGLAGRNE. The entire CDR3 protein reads CASRGLAGRNEQFF.

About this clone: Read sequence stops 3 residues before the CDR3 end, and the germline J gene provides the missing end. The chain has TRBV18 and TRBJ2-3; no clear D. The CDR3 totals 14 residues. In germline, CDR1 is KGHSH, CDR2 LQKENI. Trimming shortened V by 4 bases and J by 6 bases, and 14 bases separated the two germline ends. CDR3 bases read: TGTGCCAGCTCACTTCGTAAAGACACGGATACG. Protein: CASSLRKDTDT. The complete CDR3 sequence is CASSLRKDTDTQYF. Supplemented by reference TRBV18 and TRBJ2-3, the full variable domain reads NAGVMQNPRHLVRRRGQEARLRCSPMKGHSHVYWYRQLPEEGLKFMVYLQKENIIDESGMPKERFSAEFPKEGPSILRIQQVVRGDSAAYFCASSLRKDTDTQYFGPGTRLTVL.